The clone carrying this T cell receptor (beta chain) was recorded only once. Data came from immunoSEQ multiplex PCR; TCRdb stores just in-frame clones and leaves some out. The sample contains 380,000 or so clones, roughly 89% of which appear only once. This record comes from a study of Ad26.COV2.S vaccination and SARS-CoV-2 variants. The overall study: Each vaccinee took Ad26.COV2.S intramuscularly, once or twice 56 days apart.

The treatment was: about 20 received Ad26.COV2.S at low or high dose, single or two shots; about 5 received placebo; per-sample allocation not given. Following the first vaccine or placebo injection, samples were taken on day 63. Donation came from an adult in Boston who was aged 18-55 years. Vaccine was an Ad26 vector expressing Wuhan-strain SARS-CoV-2 spike. Germline assignment: CDR1 LGHDT and CDR2 YNNKEL (reference sequence). V lost 4 bases and J lost 3; bases outside the gene matches: 9. This CDR3 spans 19 amino acids. The sequence derives from a person between 18 and 60 years old who received the Ad26.COV2.S COVID-19 vaccine or a placebo. This material consisted of peripheral blood, taken in a trial of Ad26.COV2.S vaccine versus placebo. The genes are TRBV3-1 (or the pseudogene TRBV3-2) and TRBJ2-2; 15 bases are shared with TRBD2. The CDR3, as DNA: TGTGCCAGCAGCCCCGCGGGACTAGCGGGGGGCCTTTACACCGGGGAGCTGTTTTTT. The encoded protein is CASSPAGLAGGLYTGELFF.